This TCR beta chain was documented in a study of T cell repertoires in cytomegalovirus infection. In its sample, this clonotype was seen many times. The antigen is not known. The CDR3 runs to 15 residues. Germline lookup yields CDR1 MDHEN and CDR2 SYDVKM. Trimming took 5 bases from V and 0 from J, leaving 12 bases between them. A single record per CDR3 protein comes from TCRdb applying MiXCR to the reads. The profile shows approximately 120,000 distinct CDR3 sequences, less than 30% of them singletons. Study conclusions and caveats: Summed frequency of public TCR beta families distinguished CMV carriers with the relevant HLA.

This receptor was obtained from a human donor in good health (CMV status not recorded). Some clones in this sample may be carry-over from other donors' samples. The sequenced sample was CD8+ T cells from cultured PBMCs, obtained from culture after CMV antigen stimulation. The chain couples TRBV28 to TRBJ2-3; possible D gene TRBD1, 5 bases. The CDR3 spells CASSPQGPSTDTQYF. CDR3 nucleotide sequence: TGTGCCAGCAGTCCGCAGGGTCCCAGCACAGATACGCAGTATTTT.